These 13 T cell receptor beta chains came from one sample sequenced in a study of blood T cell repertoires in COVID-19. Only in-frame clones appear in the TCRdb table, and some are missing; sequencing was by immunoSEQ multiplex PCR. The repertoire includes 92,000 or so clones, about two thirds of them detected once, and roughly an eighth sits in the top ten. The source material was peripheral blood. The receptors were sampled from an elderly woman with acute or convalescent COVID-19.

The V call is TRBV7-2, the J call TRBJ1-1, with D possibly being TRBD1 (5 bases). V gave up 2 bases and J gave up 7 bases, with 11 bases separating them. Germline V gene sequence: CDR1 SGHTA, CDR2 FQGNSA. This CDR3 spans 13 amino acids. CDR3 loop: CASSLRGDGEAFF. CDR3 nucleotides: TGTGCCAGCAGCTTACGGGGGGACGGTGAAGCTTTCTTT.

The chain joins TRBV5-6 to TRBJ2-3; TRBD2 matches 11 bases. Germline V CDR1 and CDR2: SGHDT, YYEEEE. The CDR3 contains 16 residues. The ends lost 4 bases at V and 0 bases at J; junction bases unmatched: 4. This CDR3 is CASSHTSGGSTDTQYF. The CDR3 coding sequence is TGTGCCAGCAGCCACACTAGCGGGGGAAGCACAGATACGCAGTATTTT.

The chain uses TRBV5-8 and TRBJ2-7; 8 nucleotides line up with TRBD2. The CDR3 has 14 residues. J was trimmed by 5 bases and V by 0 bases; bases with no gene match: 4. Germline V CDR1 and CDR2: SGHTS, YDEGEE. CDR3 coding DNA: TGTGCCAGCAGCTTGGCGGGGGGGGAGGACGAGCAGTACTTC. Translated: CASSLAGGEDEQYF. Variable domain in full (rest from reference TRBV5-8 and TRBJ2-7): EAGVTQSPTHLIKTRGQQATLRCSPISGHTSVYWYQQALGLGLQFLLWYDEGEERNRGNFPPRFSGRQFPNYSSELNVNALELEDSALYLCASSLAGGEDEQYFGPGTRLTVT.

CDR3 DNA: TGTGCCAGCAGCTCCGGGGGGGTCCAAGAGACCCAGTACTTC. Translation: CASSSGGVQETQYF. This rearrangement joins TRBV28 to TRBJ2-5, with 8 bases fitting TRBD2. This CDR3 is 14 amino acids long. CDR1 is MDHEN and CDR2 is SYDVKM in the germline V gene. With V trimmed by 6 bases and J by 1 base, 4 bases remained unmatched.

CDR3 DNA sequence: TGTGCCAGCAGCCTTGAAGACAGGGGTCATTCACCCCTCCACTTT. Amino acids: CASSLEDRGHSPLHF. The gene calls are TRBV4-2 and TRBJ1-6, with 8 nucleotides matching TRBD1. This CDR3 contains 15 residues. V shed 4 bases, J shed 8 bases, and the junction held 7 bases outside the gene matches. Germline lookup yields CDR1 LGHNA and CDR2 YNFKEQ.

The chain recombines TRBV27 with TRBJ1-4; D unclear. The CDR3 spans 15 residues. V was cut by 5 bases and J by 5 bases, with 15 bases left in between. The germline V gene encodes CDR1 MNHEY and CDR2 SMNVEV (reference sequence). CDR3: CASSPPGRQNEKLFF. CDR3 DNA sequence: TGTGCCAGCAGTCCTCCGGGGAGACAAAATGAAAAACTGTTTTTT.

The chain recombines TRBV4-3 with TRBJ1-2; unclear D gene. The V gene lost 1 base and the J gene lost 8 bases, with 11 bases spanning the gap. Germline lookup yields CDR1 LGHNA and CDR2 YSLEER. The CDR3 totals 13 residues. The CDR3 DNA follows: TGCGCCAGCAGCCAAGGAGACTACGTCGGCTACACCTTC. Protein: CASSQGDYVGYTF.

V gene TRBV9 combines with J gene TRBJ2-5, with D possibly matching TRBD1 (5 bases). The CDR3 length is 12 residues. V was clipped by 3 bases and J by 6 bases, with 9 bases between them. Looked up from germline, CDR1 is SGDLS and CDR2 is YYNGEE. The CDR3 DNA is TGTGCCAGCAGCGCCGACAGAAAGACCCAGTACTTC. It specifies CASSADRKTQYF.

The gene calls are TRBV4-3 and TRBJ1-1, with D tentatively TRBD1 (6 bases). Trimming removed 3 bases from V and 5 bases from J, with 16 bases in between. Germline loops: CDR1 LGHNA, CDR2 YSLEER. There are 15 residues in the CDR3. The CDR3 DNA follows: TGCGCCAGCAGCCAGACCTTAGGGGGAGGGACTGAAGCTTTCTTT. Translated, it gives CASSQTLGGGTEAFF.

The gene calls are TRBV9 and TRBJ2-1, with D maybe TRBD2 (6 bases). The germline V gene has CDR1 SGDLS and CDR2 YYNGEE. The length of the CDR3 is 19 residues. Trimming removed 3 bases from V and 5 bases from J, with 27 bases in between. The DNA for the CDR3 is TGTGCCAGCAGCGCCCCTCCCAATCCGGGACTCTGGGCAGACAATGAGCAGTTCTTC. Translating it yields CASSAPPNPGLWADNEQFF.

V is TRBV19 and J is TRBJ1-1; 9 nucleotides agree with TRBD1. The length of the CDR3 is 15 residues. The germline V gene has CDR1 LNHDA and CDR2 SQIVND (reference sequence). Trimming took 6 bases from V and 5 from J; bases not matched to a gene: 10. In DNA form, the CDR3 reads TGTGCCAGTAGCACTAACAGGGGGCTATGGACTGAAGCTTTCTTT. Encoded protein: CASSTNRGLWTEAFF.

This clone was picked up a small number of times. The chain recombines TRBV6-5 with TRBJ1-5; tentative D call: TRBD1 (6 bases). CDR3 length: 15 amino acids. Trimming removed 6 bases from V and 5 bases from J, with 17 bases in between. Germline V CDR1 and CDR2: MNHEY, SVGAGI. The CDR3 region is CASSPDSQPYQPQHF. The CDR3 DNA reads TGTGCCAGCAGCCCGGACAGTCAACCCTATCAGCCCCAGCATTTT.

The V and J genes are TRBV28 and TRBJ1-2, with no clear D. The ends were cut back, 2 bases at V and 5 bases at J, with 9 bases in the middle. There are 13 residues in the CDR3. Germline lookup yields CDR1 MDHEN and CDR2 SYDVKM. CDR3 region: CASSLNSVYGYTF. The CDR3 nucleotides are TGTGCCAGCAGTTTAAACAGTGTGTATGGCTACACCTTC.